This entry lists 24 T cell receptor beta chains sequenced from one sample in a study of blood T cell repertoires in COVID-19. Sequencing was performed with immunoSEQ multiplex PCR; in TCRdb, only in-frame clones are kept and a portion is missing. The data show under 70,000 clones, with roughly 91% seen just once and about a tenth held by the top ten. The specimen was peripheral blood. All receptors derive from a woman aged 18 to 35 with acute or convalescent COVID-19.

This rearrangement joins TRBV7-9 to TRBJ2-1; 9 bases fit TRBD2. CDR1 and CDR2 (germline): SEHNR, FQNEAQ (reference sequence). The CDR3 runs to 16 residues. V lost 4 bases, J lost 4 bases, and 8 bases stayed unmatched. The DNA for the CDR3 is TGTGCCAGCAGCTCCCCGTCGACTAGCGGTTACAATGAGCAGTTCTTC. It is translated as CASSSPSTSGYNEQFF.

The rearrangement links TRBV5-5 to TRBJ1-5; 7 positions match TRBD1. Trimming at V came to 4 bases and at J to 4 bases, leaving 2 bases not matched to a gene. This CDR3 is 13 amino acids long. Germline values: CDR1 SGHKS, CDR2 YYEKEE (reference sequence). In DNA, the CDR3 is TGTGCCAGCAGCCCGACAGGGAATCAGCCCCAGCATTTT. Translated, it gives CASSPTGNQPQHF.

The J gene is TRBJ2-5, the V gene TRBV3-1 (or the pseudogene TRBV3-2); D unclear. This CDR3 has 15 residues. V was cut by 2 bases and J by 5 bases, with 15 bases left in between. Per germline, CDR1 LGHDT and CDR2 YNNKEL (reference sequence). Written as DNA, the CDR3 is TGTGCCAGCAGCCAACTAGTGAGGTCCCGGGAGACCCAGTACTTC. Its translation is CASSQLVRSRETQYF.

The genes are TRBV29-1 and TRBJ2-7; TRBD2 aligns across 8 bases. The germline V gene encodes CDR1 SQVTM and CDR2 ANQGSEA. The V and J ends lost 5 bases and 2 bases, in that order; junction bases with no gene match: 8. The CDR3 sequence is 14 residues long. The DNA for the CDR3 is TGCAGCGTTCTTAGCGGGACTTACCCCTACGAGCAGTACTTC. Its protein is CSVLSGTYPYEQYF.

This chain connects TRBV11-3 to TRBJ2-3, with a possible D match to TRBD2 (5 bases). The CDR3 spans 15 residues. Trimming removed 2 bases at V and 3 bases at J, with 12 bases between. Germline V gene sequence: CDR1 SGHNT, CDR2 YENEEA. DNA of the CDR3: TGTGCCAGCAGCTTATCTGGTGGCGGGACAGATACGCAGTATTTT. Translating it yields CASSLSGGGTDTQYF.

The rearrangement uses TRBV12-5 and TRBJ2-3; 15 bases align to TRBD2. CDR1 is LGHNT and CDR2 is FRNRAP in the germline V gene. This CDR3 contains 20 residues. J gave up 8 bases and V 5 bases, and 20 bases lay outside the gene matches. The CDR3 bases are TGTGCTAGTGGTCTCCCCAAAATTGGACTAGCGGGGGGGCGTAGAGCTACGCAGTATTTT. This codes for CASGLPKIGLAGGRRATQYF.

The rearrangement uses TRBV5-6 and TRBJ2-3, with TRBD2 matching 14 bases. This CDR3 has 17 amino acids. The germline V gene encodes CDR1 SGHDT and CDR2 YYEEEE. The V and J ends lost 4 bases and 5 bases, in that order; junction bases with no gene match: 9. The CDR3 DNA reads as TGTGCCAGCAGCCGGAGACTAGCGGGGGGGATTGAAGATACGCAGTATTTT. It specifies CASSRRLAGGIEDTQYF.

The V and J genes are TRBV20-1 and TRBJ2-7, with D possibly being TRBD2 (5 bases). CDR3 length: 17 amino acids. V was clipped by 3 bases and J by 3 bases, with 24 bases between them. Germline V gives CDR1 DFQATT, CDR2 SNEGSKA (reference sequence). The CDR3 DNA follows: TGCAGTGCTAGTGATCTCACTATTAGGCACGGGGACTACGAGCAGTACTTC. As protein: CSASDLTIRHGDYEQYF.

This chain uses TRBV2 with TRBJ1-2, with 9 bases fitting TRBD1. With V trimmed by 10 bases and J by 4 bases, 7 bases remained unmatched. CDR1 and CDR2 (germline): SNHLY, FYNNEI. The CDR3 has 13 residues. The CDR3, as DNA: TGTGCCACACCGACAGGGGGGGTCTATGGCTACACCTTC. Translated, it gives CATPTGGVYGYTF. The variable domain in full, completed from reference TRBV2 and TRBJ1-2, reads EPEVTQTPSHQVTQMGQEVILRCVPISNHLYFYWYRQILGQKVEFLVSFYNNEISEKSEIFDDQFSVERPDGSNFTLKIRSTKLEDSAMYFCATPTGGVYGYTFGSGTRLTVV.

This chain links TRBV30 with TRBJ2-1, with a possible D match to TRBD1 (6 bases). Germline V gene lookup returns CDR1 GTSNPN and CDR2 SVGIG (reference sequence). The CDR3 is 14 amino acids. Between the trimmed V and J ends, which lost 6 bases and 4 bases, there was a span of 16 bases. As DNA, the CDR3 is TGTGCCTGTTCAAAGAGGGGGACATACAATGAGCAGTTCTTC. It codes for CACSKRGTYNEQFF.

The chain recombines TRBV4-3 with TRBJ2-6; weak D call: TRBD1 (5 bases). The CDR3 totals 20 residues. The germline gives CDR1 LGHNA, CDR2 YSLEER. V was clipped by 0 bases and J by 1 base, with 19 bases between them. The CDR3 region is CASSQDILTYQGSGANVLTF. CDR3 DNA: TGCGCCAGCAGCCAAGATATATTAACGTATCAGGGTTCTGGGGCCAACGTCCTGACTTTC.

This chain uses TRBV7-8 with TRBJ1-1, with D possibly TRBD1 on 6 matching bases. Germline V CDR1 and CDR2: SGHVS, FQNEAQ. The V end was cut by 5 bases, the J end by 1 base, with 17 bases between. There are 16 residues in the CDR3. In DNA form, the CDR3 reads TGTGCCAGCAGCCCCCTGGATGGGGGGGCGAACACTGAAGCTTTCTTT. This encodes CASSPLDGGANTEAFF.

The chain is built from TRBV7-9 and TRBJ2-1, with D tentatively TRBD2 (6 bases). The CDR3 covers 15 residues. Trimming left V 1 base short and J 5 bases short, with 12 bases between. Germline CDR1 and CDR2: SEHNR and FQNEAQ (reference sequence). Written as DNA, the CDR3 is TGTGCCAGCAGCTTAGTTGCGGGAAGCAACAATGAGCAGTTCTTC. The encoded protein is CASSLVAGSNNEQFF.

The chain recombines TRBV5-8 with TRBJ2-1; TRBD1 agrees at 7 bases. J lost 1 base, V lost 1 base, and 11 bases had no gene match. CDR3 length: 18 amino acids. CDR1 is SGHTS and CDR2 is YDEGEE in the germline V gene. CDR3 sequence reads: CASSLYRGPLTSYNEQFF. CDR3 sequence (DNA): TGTGCCAGCAGCTTGTACAGGGGTCCCCTAACATCCTACAATGAGCAGTTCTTC.

The V call is TRBV7-9, the J call TRBJ1-1; a possible D gene is TRBD1 (6 bases). This CDR3 has 12 residues. Germline CDR1 SEHNR, CDR2 FQNEAQ (reference sequence). V was shortened by 4 bases and J by 10 bases, with 13 bases between the two germline ends. CDR3 amino acids: CASSSDSQRAFF. The CDR3 DNA reads TGTGCCAGCAGCTCGGACAGCCAGCGAGCTTTCTTT.

V gene TRBV3-1 (or the pseudogene TRBV3-2) combines with J gene TRBJ2-1; 13 bases fit TRBD2. Germline V gene sequence: CDR1 LGHDT, CDR2 YNNKEL (reference sequence). The ends lost 4 bases at V and 12 bases at J; junction bases unmatched: 6. The CDR3 is 14 residues long. The chain's CDR3 is CASSPRTSGSMQFF. CDR3 nucleotide sequence: TGTGCCAGCAGCCCTCGGACTAGCGGGAGTATGCAGTTCTTC.

The gene calls are TRBV12-3 or TRBV12-4 and TRBJ1-3; the D gene is possibly TRBD1 (6 bases). This CDR3 has 13 amino acids. The germline V and J ends were trimmed by 6 bases and 7 bases, with 13 bases remaining between them. DNA for the CDR3: TGTGCCAGCAGCCTCGGACAGAGCAACACCATATATTTT. It specifies CASSLGQSNTIYF.

The chain carries TRBV11-3 and TRBJ1-1, with 11 bases identical to TRBD1. Germline assignment: CDR1 SGHNT and CDR2 YENEEA. The V and J ends lost 6 bases and 5 bases, in that order; junction bases with no gene match: 8. CDR3 length: 15 amino acids. The CDR3 region is CASRYGQGALTEAFF. CDR3 nucleotide sequence: TGTGCCAGCAGATATGGACAGGGGGCGCTTACTGAAGCTTTCTTT.

This clone was found once. The V and J genes are TRBV3-1 (or the pseudogene TRBV3-2) and TRBJ2-1, with 11 positions matching TRBD2. CDR3 length equals 16 residues. V gave up 4 bases and J gave up 7 bases; unmatched junction bases: 9. CDR1 is LGHDT and CDR2 is YNNKEL in the germline V gene (reference sequence). The CDR3 protein is CASSPTLAGGRNEQFF. The CDR3 nucleotides read TGTGCCAGCAGCCCCACATTAGCGGGGGGGCGAAATGAGCAGTTCTTC.

The chain couples TRBV30 to TRBJ1-1, with D hard to call. This CDR3 region has 13 residues. Deletions cut 0 bases from V and 4 bases from J, with 9 bases between. In germline, CDR1 is GTSNPN, CDR2 SVGIG (reference sequence). As DNA, the CDR3 is TGTGCCTGGAGTGTACAACATGGCACTGAAGCTTTCTTT. It translates to CAWSVQHGTEAFF.

The rearrangement links TRBV2 to TRBJ1-6; D ambiguous. Germline CDR1 reads SNHLY; CDR2 reads FYNNEI. V was shortened by 1 base and J by 8 bases, with 9 bases between the two germline ends. This CDR3 spans 14 amino acids. As DNA, the CDR3 is TGTGCCAGCAGTGAAGACGGAGAGCATTCACCCCTCCACTTT. Protein sequence: CASSEDGEHSPLHF.

The V gene is TRBV7-2, the J gene TRBJ2-3; D might be TRBD2 (7 bases). V shed 1 base and J shed 1 base, with 15 bases lying between them. Germline CDR1 and CDR2: SGHTA and FQGNSA. The CDR3 has 17 residues. This chain's CDR3 is CASSLGGGTPGTDTQYF. CDR3 sequence (DNA): TGTGCCAGCAGCTTAGGGGGGGGCACTCCTGGCACAGATACGCAGTATTTT.

This rearrangement joins TRBV5-1 to TRBJ1-2; D unresolved. The germline V gene encodes CDR1 SGHRS and CDR2 YFSETQ. CDR3 length: 15 amino acids. Trimming removed 4 bases from V and 3 bases from J, with 16 bases in between. In nucleotides, the CDR3 is TGCGCCAGCAGCCCTGCCGAACCGCGATACTATGGCTACACCTTC. It translates to CASSPAEPRYYGYTF.

The chain is built from TRBV5-1 and TRBJ1-1; 7 nucleotides agree with TRBD1. V trimming: 6 bases; J trimming: 5 bases; junction bases outside the gene matches: 16. Germline-derived CDR1 and CDR2 are SGHRS and YFSETQ. The CDR3 consists of 16 residues. The CDR3 coding sequence is TGCGCCAGCACCCCGGGACCGGCAGGGGGACATACTGAAGCTTTCTTT. As protein: CASTPGPAGGHTEAFF. Full variable domain (outside the CDR3, taken from reference TRBV5-1 and TRBJ1-1): KAGVTQTPRYLIKTRGQQVTLSCSPISGHRSVSWYQQTPGQGLQFLFEYFSETQRNKGNFPGRFSGRQFSNSRSEMNVSTLELGDSALYLCASTPGPAGGHTEAFFGQGTRLTVV.